The 4 T cell receptor beta chains listed next were all sequenced from one sample in a study of T cell responses to AZD1222 COVID-19 vaccine. The method was immunoSEQ multiplex PCR; TCRdb's version includes in-frame clones alone and lacks a portion of them. The sample consists of about 93,000 clones, approximately 90% of them appearing once. The sample consisted of peripheral blood, taken 28 days after the second AZD1222 dose. All receptors come from an adult who received the AZD1222 COVID-19 vaccine.

The chain is built from TRBV19 and TRBJ2-3; D might be TRBD1 or TRBD2, each matching 5 bases. V gave up 5 bases and J gave up 2 bases, with 14 bases separating them. The CDR3 sequence is 15 residues long. Per the germline V gene, CDR1 is LNHDA and CDR2 is SQIVND (reference sequence). DNA of the CDR3: TGTGCCAGTAGTTACGGGACGAAAGACACAGATACGCAGTATTTT. It codes for CASSYGTKDTDTQYF.

This clone was detected once. The chain carries TRBV7-8 and TRBJ2-3; 8 bases match TRBD1. Germline CDR1 and CDR2: SGHVS and FQNEAQ. Trimming cost V 4 bases and J 13 bases; bases outside gene matches: 10. The CDR3 covers 13 residues. In nucleotides, the CDR3 is TGTGCCAGCAGCTCGCAGGGGGCTGGGGCGAAGTATTTT. This gives the protein CASSSQGAGAKYF.

The chain carries TRBV5-6 and TRBJ1-2; TRBD1 aligns across 9 bases. The CDR3 is made up of 15 amino acids. V gave up 3 bases and J gave up 4 bases; unmatched junction bases: 7. The germline CDR1 and CDR2 sequences are SGHDT and YYEEEE. CDR3 nucleotide sequence: TGTGCCAGCAGCTACAACAGGGGGCACGTCTATGGCTACACCTTC. This gives the protein CASSYNRGHVYGYTF.

This chain links TRBV5-8 with TRBJ2-5, with D possibly matching TRBD2 (5 bases). V shed 2 bases and J shed 5 bases, with 16 bases lying between them. The CDR3 spans 15 residues. Germline V gives CDR1 SGHTS, CDR2 YDEGEE. CDR3 residues: CASSFGLEGGETQYF. The CDR3 region has the DNA TGTGCCAGCAGCTTCGGTCTAGAGGGTGGTGAGACCCAGTACTTC.